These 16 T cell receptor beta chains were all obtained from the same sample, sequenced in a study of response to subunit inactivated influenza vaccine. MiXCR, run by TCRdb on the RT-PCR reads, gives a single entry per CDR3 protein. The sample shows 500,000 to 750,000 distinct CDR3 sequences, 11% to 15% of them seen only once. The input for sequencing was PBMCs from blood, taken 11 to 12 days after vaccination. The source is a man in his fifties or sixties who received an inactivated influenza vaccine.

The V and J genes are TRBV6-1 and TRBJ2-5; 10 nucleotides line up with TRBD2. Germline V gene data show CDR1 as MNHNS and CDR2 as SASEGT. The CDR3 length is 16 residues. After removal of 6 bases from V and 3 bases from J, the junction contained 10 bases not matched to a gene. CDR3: CASSPGLAESEETQYF. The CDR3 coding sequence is TGTGCCAGCAGCCCTGGACTAGCGGAGTCAGAAGAGACCCAGTACTTC.

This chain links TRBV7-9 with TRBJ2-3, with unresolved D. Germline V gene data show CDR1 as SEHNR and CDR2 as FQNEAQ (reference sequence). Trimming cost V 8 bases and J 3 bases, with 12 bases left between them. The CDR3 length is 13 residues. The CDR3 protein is CASDQDYTDTQYF. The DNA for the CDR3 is TGTGCCAGCGACCAGGATTATACAGATACGCAGTATTTT.

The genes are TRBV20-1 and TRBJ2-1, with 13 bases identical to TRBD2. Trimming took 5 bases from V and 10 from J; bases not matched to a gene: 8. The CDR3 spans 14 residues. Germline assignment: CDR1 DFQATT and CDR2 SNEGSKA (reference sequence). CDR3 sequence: CSAQGLAGALEQFF. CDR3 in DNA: TGCAGTGCTCAAGGACTAGCGGGAGCTTTGGAGCAGTTCTTC.

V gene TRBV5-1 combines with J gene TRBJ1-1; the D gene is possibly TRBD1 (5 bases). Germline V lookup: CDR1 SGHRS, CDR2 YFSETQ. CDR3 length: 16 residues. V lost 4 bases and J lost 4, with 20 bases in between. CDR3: CASSPVGRTSFTEAFF. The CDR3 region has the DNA TGCGCCAGCAGCCCGGTGGGCCGGACAAGCTTCACTGAAGCTTTCTTT.

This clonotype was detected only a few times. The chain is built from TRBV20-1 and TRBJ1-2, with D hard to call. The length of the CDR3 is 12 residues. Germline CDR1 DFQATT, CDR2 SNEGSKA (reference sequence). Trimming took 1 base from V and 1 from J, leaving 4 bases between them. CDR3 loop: CSARVDNYGYTF. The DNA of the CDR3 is TGCAGTGCTAGAGTGGATAACTATGGCTACACCTTC.

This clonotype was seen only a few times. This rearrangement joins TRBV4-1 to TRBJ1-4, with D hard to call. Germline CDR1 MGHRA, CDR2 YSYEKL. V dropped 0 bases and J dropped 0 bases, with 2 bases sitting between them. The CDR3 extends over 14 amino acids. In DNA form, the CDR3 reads TGCGCCAGCAGCCAAGAATCAACTAATGAAAAACTGTTTTTT. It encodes CASSQESTNEKLFF.

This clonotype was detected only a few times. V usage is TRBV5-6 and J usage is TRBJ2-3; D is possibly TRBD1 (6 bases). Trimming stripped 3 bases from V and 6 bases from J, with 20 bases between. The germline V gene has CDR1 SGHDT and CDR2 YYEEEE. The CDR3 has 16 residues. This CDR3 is CASSSRGHGKMDTQYF. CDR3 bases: TGTGCCAGCAGCTCAAGGGGACACGGAAAGATGGATACGCAGTATTTT.

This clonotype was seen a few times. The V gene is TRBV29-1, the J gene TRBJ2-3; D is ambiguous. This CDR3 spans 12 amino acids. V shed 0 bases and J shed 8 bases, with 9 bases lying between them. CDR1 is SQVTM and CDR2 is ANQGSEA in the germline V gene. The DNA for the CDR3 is TGCAGCGTTGAAGATAGCCCGGGTACGCAGTATTTT. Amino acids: CSVEDSPGTQYF.

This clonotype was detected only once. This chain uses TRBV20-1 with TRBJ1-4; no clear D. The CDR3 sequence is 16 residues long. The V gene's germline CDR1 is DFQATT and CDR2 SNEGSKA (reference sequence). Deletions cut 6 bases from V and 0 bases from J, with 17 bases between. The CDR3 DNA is TGCAGTGCACGTCCCGCGACACAATCAACTAATGAAAAACTGTTTTTT. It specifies CSARPATQSTNEKLFF.

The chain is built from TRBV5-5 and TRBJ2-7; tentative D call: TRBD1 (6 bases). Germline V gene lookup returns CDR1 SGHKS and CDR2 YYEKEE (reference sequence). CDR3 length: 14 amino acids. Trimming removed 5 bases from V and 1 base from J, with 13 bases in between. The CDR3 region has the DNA TGTGCCAGCAGATTACATACAGGGTCCTACGAGCAGTACTTC. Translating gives CASRLHTGSYEQYF.

The CDR3 DNA follows: TGTGCCACCAGTGATTCCGCACGGAACACCGGGGAGCTGTTTTTT. Translating gives CATSDSARNTGELFF. The chain uses TRBV24-1 and TRBJ2-2; D not certain. The CDR3 has 15 amino acids. CDR1 KGHDR and CDR2 SFDVKD come from the germline V gene. Between the trimmed V and J ends, which lost 2 bases and 1 base, there was a span of 7 bases.

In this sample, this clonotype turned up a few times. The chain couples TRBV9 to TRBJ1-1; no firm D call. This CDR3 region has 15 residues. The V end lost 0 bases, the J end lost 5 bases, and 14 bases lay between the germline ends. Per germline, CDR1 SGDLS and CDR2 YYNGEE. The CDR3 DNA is TGTGCCAGCAGCGTAGGGCAGGAGGTGAGGACTGAAGCTTTCTTT. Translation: CASSVGQEVRTEAFF.

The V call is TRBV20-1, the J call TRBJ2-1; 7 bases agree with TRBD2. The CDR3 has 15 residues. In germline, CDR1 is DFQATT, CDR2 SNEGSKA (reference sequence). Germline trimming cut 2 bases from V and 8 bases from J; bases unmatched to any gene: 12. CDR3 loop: CSARSLAGSVDEQFF. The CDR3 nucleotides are TGCAGTGCTAGAAGCTTAGCGGGTTCGGTCGATGAGCAGTTCTTC.

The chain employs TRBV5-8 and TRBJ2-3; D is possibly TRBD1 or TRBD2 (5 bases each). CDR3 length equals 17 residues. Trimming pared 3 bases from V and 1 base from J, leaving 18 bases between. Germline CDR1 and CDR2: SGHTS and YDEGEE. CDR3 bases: TGTGCCAGCAGCTCCTGGGTTGGGACGGGGCGCACAGATACGCAGTATTTT. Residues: CASSSWVGTGRTDTQYF.

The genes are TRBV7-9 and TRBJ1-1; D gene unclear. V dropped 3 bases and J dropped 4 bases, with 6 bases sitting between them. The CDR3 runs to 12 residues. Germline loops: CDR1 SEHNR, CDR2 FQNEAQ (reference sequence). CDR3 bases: TGTGCCAGCAGCTTCAGCCTCACTGAAGCTTTCTTT. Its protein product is CASSFSLTEAFF.

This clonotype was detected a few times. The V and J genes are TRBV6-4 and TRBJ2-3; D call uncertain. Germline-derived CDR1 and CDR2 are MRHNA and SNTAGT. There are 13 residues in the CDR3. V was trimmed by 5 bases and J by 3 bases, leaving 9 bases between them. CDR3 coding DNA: TGTGCCAGCAGTCCCCAAGCAACAGATACGCAGTATTTT. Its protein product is CASSPQATDTQYF.